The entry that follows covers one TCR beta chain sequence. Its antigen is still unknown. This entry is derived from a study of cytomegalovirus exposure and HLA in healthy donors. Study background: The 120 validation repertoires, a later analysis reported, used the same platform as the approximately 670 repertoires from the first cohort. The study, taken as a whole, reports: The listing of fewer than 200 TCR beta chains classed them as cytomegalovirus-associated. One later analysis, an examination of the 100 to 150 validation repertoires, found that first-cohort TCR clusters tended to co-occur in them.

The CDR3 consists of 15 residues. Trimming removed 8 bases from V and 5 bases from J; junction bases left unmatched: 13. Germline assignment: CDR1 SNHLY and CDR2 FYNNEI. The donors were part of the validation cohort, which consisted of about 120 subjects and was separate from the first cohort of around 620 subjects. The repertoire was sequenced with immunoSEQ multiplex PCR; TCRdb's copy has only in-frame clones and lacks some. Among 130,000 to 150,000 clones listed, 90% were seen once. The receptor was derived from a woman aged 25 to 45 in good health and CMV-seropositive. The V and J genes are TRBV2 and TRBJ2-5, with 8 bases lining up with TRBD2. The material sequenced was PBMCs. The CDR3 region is CASPRVAGTPETQYF. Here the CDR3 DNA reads TGTGCCAGCCCCCGCGTAGCGGGGACCCCTGAGACCCAGTACTTC.